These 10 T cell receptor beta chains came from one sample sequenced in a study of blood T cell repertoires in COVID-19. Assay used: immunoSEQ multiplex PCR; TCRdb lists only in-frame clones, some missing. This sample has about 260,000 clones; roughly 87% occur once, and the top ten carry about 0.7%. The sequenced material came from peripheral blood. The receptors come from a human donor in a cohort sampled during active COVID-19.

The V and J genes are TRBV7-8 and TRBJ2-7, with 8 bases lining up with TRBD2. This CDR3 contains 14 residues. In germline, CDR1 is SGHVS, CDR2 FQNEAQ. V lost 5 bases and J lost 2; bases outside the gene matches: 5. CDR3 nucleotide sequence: TGTGCCAGCAGCAGTACCGGGGGGGCCTACGAGCAGTACTTC. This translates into CASSSTGGAYEQYF.

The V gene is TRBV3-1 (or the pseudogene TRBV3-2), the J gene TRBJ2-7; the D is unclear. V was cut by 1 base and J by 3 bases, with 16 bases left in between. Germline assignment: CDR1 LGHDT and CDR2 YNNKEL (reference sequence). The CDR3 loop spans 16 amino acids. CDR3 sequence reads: CASSQGPGPRLYEQYF. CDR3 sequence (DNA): TGTGCCAGCAGCCAAGGCCCCGGCCCGAGGCTCTACGAGCAGTACTTC.

The CDR3 sequence is CASSINRARGLFF. As DNA, the CDR3 is TGTGCCAGCAGTATCAACAGGGCGAGGGGTCTGTTTTTT. V is TRBV6-2 or TRBV6-3 and J is TRBJ1-4; D possibly corresponds to TRBD1 (6 bases). The CDR3 loop spans 13 amino acids. Germline V gene lookup returns CDR1 MNHEY and CDR2 SVGEGT. V lost 5 bases and J 14 bases, leaving 18 bases between the germline ends.

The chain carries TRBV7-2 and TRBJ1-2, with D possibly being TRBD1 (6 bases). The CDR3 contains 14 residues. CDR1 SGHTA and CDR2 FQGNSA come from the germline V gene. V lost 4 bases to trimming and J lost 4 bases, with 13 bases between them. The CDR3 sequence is CASSSLQGPYGYTF. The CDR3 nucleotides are TGTGCCAGCAGCTCGCTACAGGGTCCCTATGGCTACACCTTC.

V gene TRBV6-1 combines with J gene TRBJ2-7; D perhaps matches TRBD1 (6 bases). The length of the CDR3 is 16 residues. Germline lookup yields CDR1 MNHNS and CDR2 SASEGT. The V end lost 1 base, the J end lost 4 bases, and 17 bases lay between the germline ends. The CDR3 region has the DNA TGTGCCAGCAGTGAAGACCACAGGGTAATGGAATACGAGCAGTACTTC. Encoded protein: CASSEDHRVMEYEQYF.

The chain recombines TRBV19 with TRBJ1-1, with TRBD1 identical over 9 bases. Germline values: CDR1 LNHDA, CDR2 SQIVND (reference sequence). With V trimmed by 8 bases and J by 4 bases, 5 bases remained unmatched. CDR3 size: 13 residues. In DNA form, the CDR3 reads TGTGCCAGTCGGACGGACAGGGGCACTGAAGCTTTCTTT. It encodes CASRTDRGTEAFF.

As DNA, the CDR3 is TGCGCCAGCAGCCAAGGGACTAGCGGGAGTTCCTACAATGAGCAGTTCTTC. It translates to CASSQGTSGSSYNEQFF. The chain carries TRBV4-3 and TRBJ2-1, with 13 bases lining up with TRBD2. Trimming cost V 1 base and J 1 base; bases outside gene matches: 1. The CDR3 totals 17 residues. Germline CDR1 reads LGHNA; CDR2 reads YSLEER.

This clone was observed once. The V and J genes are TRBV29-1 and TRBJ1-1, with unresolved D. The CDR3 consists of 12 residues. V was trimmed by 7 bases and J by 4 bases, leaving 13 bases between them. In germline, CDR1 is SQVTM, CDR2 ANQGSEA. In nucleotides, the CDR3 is TGCAGCGCAGAGGGCCAGCGCACTGAAGCTTTCTTT. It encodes CSAEGQRTEAFF.

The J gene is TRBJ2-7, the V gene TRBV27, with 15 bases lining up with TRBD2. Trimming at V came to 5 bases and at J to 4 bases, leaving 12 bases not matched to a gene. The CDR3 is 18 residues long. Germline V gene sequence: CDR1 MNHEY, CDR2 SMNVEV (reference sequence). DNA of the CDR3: TGTGCCAGCAGTCGAGGACAGGGACTAGCGGGAGGAGTTTACGAGCAGTACTTC. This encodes CASSRGQGLAGGVYEQYF.

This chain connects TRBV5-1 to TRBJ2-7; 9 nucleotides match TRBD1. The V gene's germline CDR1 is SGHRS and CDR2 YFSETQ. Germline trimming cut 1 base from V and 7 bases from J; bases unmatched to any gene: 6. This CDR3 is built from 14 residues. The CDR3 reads CASSLSGTGREQYF. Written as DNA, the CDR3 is TGCGCCAGCAGCTTGAGTGGGACAGGGCGAGAGCAGTACTTC.